This T cell receptor (beta chain) was sequenced for a study of T cell changes during pregnancy in multiple sclerosis. The method was immunoSEQ multiplex PCR; TCRdb's version includes in-frame clones alone and lacks a portion of them. This sample has about 110,000 clones, with less than 95% found just once. About this clone itself: At one of its ends the junction is not consistent with the germline gene, which may arise from a read error.

The CDR3 is 13 amino acids. Germline CDR1 is GTSNPN and CDR2 is SVGIG (reference sequence). The clonotype was recovered from a female donor with multiple sclerosis, enrolled in a pregnancy study. The sample in question was peripheral blood, obtained before pregnancy. This chain joins TRBV30 and TRBJ2-3, with D maybe TRBD1 (5 bases). CDR3 loop: CAWGVQDTDTQYF. The CDR3 bases are TGTGCCTGGGGTGTACAGGACACAGATACGCAGTATTTT.